This T cell receptor (beta chain) was sequenced during a study of blood T cell repertoires in COVID-19. In the study's own analysis: Nucleated cell number was recorded as an estimate derived from reference gene primer amplification. The protocol was immunoSEQ multiplex PCR, while the TCRdb copy is restricted to in-frame clones and leaves out a portion. D and trimming come from the DNA, and the V and J calls and clone size come from that table. This table holds about 59,000 clones, approximately 78% found once. This clone was counted only a few times. V was pared by 6 bases and J by 1 base, with 4 bases of the junction left unmatched. CDR1 and CDR2 from the germline V gene are SGHNT and YYREEE (reference sequence). CDR3 length equals 14 residues.

What was sequenced was peripheral blood. This sequence originates from a man aged 55 to 70 with COVID-19, enrolled during active disease. The chain recombines TRBV5-4 with TRBJ1-1; 9 nucleotides agree with TRBD1. The CDR3, as DNA: TGTGCCAGCACAGTGGACAGGGGGAACACTGAAGCTTTCTTT. It translates to CASTVDRGNTEAFF.